Listed below are T cell receptor beta chains from one sample, sequenced in a study of blood T cell repertoires in COVID-19. Measured with immunoSEQ multiplex PCR; TCRdb has only the in-frame clones, and not every one. The table shows a few hundred thousand clones, with more than 80% occurring only once. Specimen: PBMCs or T cells enriched from blood (not recorded which). These receptors were obtained from a man in his thirties or forties who had recovered from COVID-19. CDR3s include the opening cysteine and the closing phenylalanine or tryptophan. Fields, in order: D gene, J gene, V gene, clone size, CDR3 DNA, CDR3 protein. The D gene is left open where the match is weak. Size tells how often a clone was seen (once, few, many) or the class of an expanded clone, and some rows leave it out.

d_gene: -
j_gene: TRBJ2-1
v_gene: TRBV28
abundance: -
CDR3nt: TGTGCCAGCAGTTTTTACTCGCGAGGCGACAATGAGCAGTTCTTC
CDR3aa: CASSFYSRGDNEQFF

d_gene: -
j_gene: TRBJ1-1
v_gene: TRBV19
abundance: once
CDR3nt: TGTGCCAGTAGACCCTTAAACCCGGACACTGAAGCTTTCTTT
CDR3aa: CASRPLNPDTEAFF

d_gene: TRBD1
j_gene: TRBJ2-7
v_gene: TRBV6-2/TRBV6-3
abundance: few
CDR3nt: TGTGCCAGCAGTTACTTCAGGACAGGGAGGAACGAGCAGTACTTC
CDR3aa: CASSYFRTGRNEQYF

d_gene: -
j_gene: TRBJ2-5
v_gene: TRBV5-5
abundance: -
CDR3nt: TGTGCCAGCAGCTTGGCGGCGGGGGCGTCAGAGACCCAGTACTTC
CDR3aa: CASSLAAGASETQYF

d_gene: -
j_gene: TRBJ1-5
v_gene: TRBV7-9
abundance: -
CDR3nt: TGTGCCAGCAGCTTAGCGAGAGGGGGTCAGCCCCAGCATTTT
CDR3aa: CASSLARGGQPQHF

d_gene: -
j_gene: TRBJ2-1
v_gene: TRBV3-1/TRBV3-2
abundance: -
CDR3nt: TGTGCCAGCAGCCTAACCTTCTTCGGCAATGAGCAGTTCTTC
CDR3aa: CASSLTFFGNEQFF

d_gene: TRBD2
j_gene: TRBJ2-3
v_gene: TRBV30
abundance: -
CDR3nt: TGTGCCTGGAGGGGACGCAAGGGACTAGCGGGGGGGACAGATACGCAGTATTTT
CDR3aa: CAWRGRKGLAGGTDTQYF

d_gene: TRBD2
j_gene: TRBJ2-5
v_gene: TRBV9
abundance: -
CDR3nt: TGTGCCAGCAGCATCCGACTAGCGGGAGAAGCCGAGACCCAGTACTTC
CDR3aa: CASSIRLAGEAETQYF

d_gene: -
j_gene: TRBJ2-1
v_gene: TRBV11-2
abundance: -
CDR3nt: TGTGCCAGCAGCTCAAGAATCAGCGGGCAGTTCTTC
CDR3aa: CASSSRISGQFF

d_gene: TRBD2
j_gene: TRBJ2-5
v_gene: TRBV9
abundance: -
CDR3nt: TGTGCCAGCACCAGAGGACTAGCGGGGGGGCGGGAGACCCAGTACTTC
CDR3aa: CASTRGLAGGRETQYF

d_gene: TRBD2
j_gene: TRBJ2-7
v_gene: TRBV30
abundance: -
CDR3nt: TGTGCCTGGACAAACCCTACTAGCGGGGATTACTACGAGCAGTACTTC
CDR3aa: CAWTNPTSGDYYEQYF

d_gene: TRBD2
j_gene: TRBJ2-5
v_gene: TRBV9
abundance: -
CDR3nt: TGTGCCAGCAGCGTCGGACTAGCGGGATTACGAGAGACCCAGTACTTC
CDR3aa: CASSVGLAGLRETQYF

d_gene: TRBD2
j_gene: TRBJ2-5
v_gene: TRBV11-3
abundance: -
CDR3nt: TGTGCCAGCAGCCCCGGGGGGGGAAACACAAAAGAGACCCAGTACTTC
CDR3aa: CASSPGGGNTKETQYF

d_gene: TRBD2
j_gene: TRBJ2-7
v_gene: TRBV30
abundance: -
CDR3nt: TGTGCCTGGAGTGTCGGACTAGCGGAATTCTACGAGCAGTACTTC
CDR3aa: CAWSVGLAEFYEQYF

d_gene: TRBD2
j_gene: TRBJ2-3
v_gene: TRBV15
abundance: -
CDR3nt: TGTGCCACCAGCGGGAATAGCGGGGGCACAGATACGCAGTATTTT
CDR3aa: CATSGNSGGTDTQYF

d_gene: TRBD1
j_gene: TRBJ1-2
v_gene: TRBV29-1
abundance: -
CDR3nt: TGCAGCGTTGAGCGCCAGCAGGGGGCCGTTGGCTACACCTTC
CDR3aa: CSVERQQGAVGYTF

d_gene: -
j_gene: TRBJ2-7
v_gene: TRBV7-6
abundance: -
CDR3nt: TGTGCCAGCAGCTTAACAGGGACCTACGAGCAGTACTTC
CDR3aa: CASSLTGTYEQYF

d_gene: -
j_gene: TRBJ1-5
v_gene: TRBV7-2
abundance: once
CDR3nt: TGTGCCAGCAGCTTAGACTCTGGTAGCAATCAGCCCCAGCATTTT
CDR3aa: CASSLDSGSNQPQHF

d_gene: -
j_gene: TRBJ2-4
v_gene: TRBV15
abundance: -
CDR3nt: TGTGCCACCAGCAGGGATAGACTGACCAAAAACATTCAGTACTTC
CDR3aa: CATSRDRLTKNIQYF

d_gene: TRBD1
j_gene: TRBJ1-2
v_gene: TRBV24-1
abundance: once
CDR3nt: TGTGCCACCAGTGACCGTGGACAGGGTCCAACGGGTGGCTACACCTTC
CDR3aa: CATSDRGQGPTGGYTF